The 22 T cell receptor beta chains reported below all come from one sample, sequenced in a study of shared clonotypes between healthy human individuals. Assay used: immunoSEQ multiplex PCR; TCRdb lists only in-frame clones, some missing. The sample carries a few million clones, about 90% recorded once. The sequencing sample was made of naive CD4+ T cells from PBMCs. This sample's subset: CD45RA+ positively selected. The receptors come from a man aged 18-30 years in good health. Some clones in this sample may be carry-over from other donors' samples.

The chain combines TRBV2 with TRBJ2-3; 9 nucleotides agree with TRBD1. The V gene end was trimmed by 5 bases and the J gene end by 5 bases; junction bases not matched to a gene: 8. CDR3 length: 15 residues. Germline loops: CDR1 SNHLY, CDR2 FYNNEI. The CDR3 reads CASSNTGGGLDTQYF. The CDR3 region has the DNA TGTGCCAGCAGTAACACAGGGGGCGGTCTAGATACGCAGTATTTT.

About this clone: This sample also contains other DNA sequences that code for the same CDR3. The CDR3 sequence is CAWSPTVNTEAFF. CDR3 nucleotide sequence: TGTGCCTGGAGTCCTACAGTCAACACTGAAGCTTTCTTT. The chain links TRBV30 to TRBJ1-1; no definite D call. V lost 2 bases and J lost 2, with 9 bases in between. Germline V gene data show CDR1 as GTSNPN and CDR2 as SVGIG (reference sequence). This CDR3 spans 13 amino acids.

J is TRBJ1-1 and V is TRBV5-1; TRBD1 matches 8 bases. V shed 4 bases and J 6 bases; nucleotides not matched to a gene: 2. The V gene's germline CDR1 is SGHRS and CDR2 YFSETQ. The CDR3 has 12 residues. The CDR3: CASSRTGPEAFF. Written as DNA, the CDR3 is TGCGCCAGCAGCCGGACAGGGCCTGAAGCTTTCTTT. The full variable domain, rest sourced from reference TRBV5-1 and TRBJ1-1, is KAGVTQTPRYLIKTRGQQVTLSCSPISGHRSVSWYQQTPGQGLQFLFEYFSETQRNKGNFPGRFSGRQFSNSRSEMNVSTLELGDSALYLCASSRTGPEAFFGQGTRLTVV.

The chain joins TRBV29-1 to TRBJ2-1; D possibly corresponds to TRBD1 (6 bases). V lost 6 bases and J lost 1, with 13 bases in between. The CDR3 is 14 residues long. Germline-derived CDR1 and CDR2 are SQVTM and ANQGSEA. DNA of the CDR3: TGCAGCGTCCAACAGGGATTTTCCTACAATGAGCAGTTCTTC. This gives the protein CSVQQGFSYNEQFF.

The chain employs TRBV2 and TRBJ1-4; tentatively, D is TRBD1 (5 bases). The CDR3 runs 15 residues. V shed 6 bases and J shed 3 bases, with 14 bases lying between them. Germline V gene data show CDR1 as SNHLY and CDR2 as FYNNEI. CDR3 sequence reads: CASRYGGTANEKLFF. CDR3 nucleotide sequence: TGTGCCAGCAGGTACGGTGGGACTGCTAATGAAAAACTGTTTTTT.

The chain couples TRBV18 to TRBJ2-7, with D perhaps matching TRBD1 (6 bases). The V gene lost 4 bases and the J gene lost 3 bases, with 10 bases spanning the gap. The CDR3 sequence is 13 residues long. Per the germline V gene, CDR1 is KGHSH and CDR2 is LQKENI. For the CDR3, the DNA is TGTGCCAGCTCACGAGGACAGAACTACGAGCAGTACTTC. Its protein is CASSRGQNYEQYF. The full variable domain, with the rest looked up from reference TRBV18 and TRBJ2-7, is NAGVMQNPRHLVRRRGQEARLRCSPMKGHSHVYWYRQLPEEGLKFMVYLQKENIIDESGMPKERFSAEFPKEGPSILRIQQVVRGDSAAYFCASSRGQNYEQYFGPGTRLTVT.

The gene calls are TRBV5-1 and TRBJ2-5; possibly TRBD1 or TRBD2 for D (5 bases each). CDR3 size: 15 residues. The germline V gene encodes CDR1 SGHRS and CDR2 YFSETQ. Trimming removed 4 bases at V and 1 base at J, with 14 bases between. CDR3 in amino acids: CASSRDGVPQETQYF. The CDR3 region has the DNA TGCGCCAGCAGCCGGGACGGGGTCCCCCAAGAGACCCAGTACTTC.

V is TRBV6-1 and J is TRBJ2-2; the match to TRBD1 covers 8 bases. Germline CDR1 and CDR2: MNHNS and SASEGT. This CDR3 is built from 14 residues. Trimming cost V 6 bases and J 6 bases; bases outside gene matches: 6. The CDR3 protein is CASRLTGVPGELFF. As DNA, the CDR3 is TGTGCCAGCAGGCTGACAGGGGTCCCCGGGGAGCTGTTTTTT.

This chain joins TRBV7-2 and TRBJ2-2; D possibly corresponds to TRBD1 (6 bases). Looked up from germline, CDR1 is SGHTA and CDR2 is FQGNSA. The CDR3 has 15 residues. V gave up 2 bases and J gave up 2 bases, with 9 bases separating them. CDR3 DNA sequence: TGTGCCAGCAGCTTATGGGGGACAAACACCGGGGAGCTGTTTTTT. Its protein product is CASSLWGTNTGELFF.

The chain uses TRBV11-2 and TRBJ1-1; D might be TRBD1 (6 bases). Germline V lookup: CDR1 SGHAT, CDR2 FQNNGV. CDR3 length equals 13 residues. The V gene lost 5 bases and the J gene lost 4 bases, with 11 bases spanning the gap. As DNA, the CDR3 is TGTGCCAGCAGCACGACCAGGGGCACTGAAGCTTTCTTT. Protein: CASSTTRGTEAFF.

The genes are TRBV18 and TRBJ2-5; 11 bases are a match to TRBD1. The J call is in doubt because the DNA end fits TRBJ2-7 better. The CDR3 sequence is 13 residues long. The V gene's germline CDR1 is KGHSH and CDR2 LQKENI. This CDR3 is CASSQGQGDEQYF. CDR3 in DNA: TGTGCCAGCTCACAGGGACAGGGGGACGAGCAGTACTTC.

This chain links TRBV5-8 with TRBJ2-5, with a tentative D call TRBD2 (6 bases). V lost 8 bases to trimming and J lost 0 bases, with 14 bases between them. The CDR3 loop spans 14 amino acids. Germline CDR1 is SGHTS and CDR2 is YDEGEE. The CDR3 sequence: CASWRGIYQETQYF. The CDR3 DNA is TGTGCCAGTTGGAGGGGCATTTACCAAGAGACCCAGTACTTC.

This rearrangement joins TRBV28 to TRBJ2-7; 8 bases agree with TRBD2. Germline loops: CDR1 MDHEN, CDR2 SYDVKM. The length of the CDR3 is 17 residues. J gave up 6 bases and V 6 bases, and 19 bases lay outside the gene matches. CDR3 coding DNA: TGTGCCAGCAGATTTAGGGGACTAGGGACTAGGAGATCCGAGCAGTACTTC. Translating gives CASRFRGLGTRRSEQYF.

The chain joins TRBV19 to TRBJ1-5, with TRBD1 identical over 8 bases. The ends lost 4 bases at V and 7 bases at J; junction bases unmatched: 6. The CDR3 runs 14 residues. Germline values: CDR1 LNHDA, CDR2 SQIVND (reference sequence). DNA for the CDR3: TGTGCCAGTAGTACCGGACAGGGCAGCCAGCCCCAGCATTTT. As protein: CASSTGQGSQPQHF.

Worth noting for this clone: The sample has other DNA sequences that encode this CDR3 too. The chain combines TRBV6-5 with TRBJ1-1, with a possible D match to TRBD1 (5 bases). The V gene's germline CDR1 is MNHEY and CDR2 SVGAGI. The V and J ends lost 0 bases and 4 bases respectively, with 12 bases between them. The CDR3 sequence is 15 residues long. CDR3 sequence (DNA): TGTGCCAGCAGTTACTCGCCTCCTAGGGGCACTGAAGCTTTCTTT. Its translation is CASSYSPPRGTEAFF.

The chain uses TRBV2 and TRBJ2-7, with D possibly being TRBD1 (5 bases). The CDR3 is 12 amino acids. The ends were cut back, 2 bases at V and 13 bases at J, with 15 bases in the middle. The germline CDR1 and CDR2 sequences are SNHLY and FYNNEI. The CDR3 loop reads CASSEQGPPTYF. CDR3 DNA sequence: TGTGCCAGCAGTGAACAGGGCCCCCCAACTTACTTC. Together with reference TRBV2 and TRBJ2-7, the CDR3 gives the full variable domain: EPEVTQTPSHQVTQMGQEVILRCVPISNHLYFYWYRQILGQKVEFLVSFYNNEISEKSEIFDDQFSVERPDGSNFTLKIRSTKLEDSAMYFCASSEQGPPTYFGPGTRLTVT.

The CDR3 reads CASTQVGGTGSETQYF. CDR3 coding DNA: TGCGCCAGCACCCAGGTGGGGGGGACAGGGTCGGAGACCCAGTACTTC. V is TRBV10-2 and J is TRBJ2-5, with 9 bases lining up with TRBD1. There are 16 residues in the CDR3. The trim removed 7 bases at V and 5 bases at J, leaving 14 bases unmatched. Germline CDR1 WSHSY, CDR2 SAAADI.

This CDR3 is CASSFTGANYGYTF. CDR3 sequence (DNA): TGTGCCAGCAGCTTTACAGGGGCTAACTATGGCTACACCTTC. The J gene is TRBJ1-2, the V gene TRBV5-8; TRBD1 aligns across 7 bases. This CDR3 region has 14 residues. V gave up 2 bases and J gave up 0 bases; unmatched junction bases: 1. CDR1 and CDR2 from the germline V gene are SGHTS and YDEGEE.

The chain has TRBV20-1 and TRBJ1-4; possibly TRBD1 for D (5 bases). V was trimmed by 6 bases and J by 4 bases, leaving 6 bases between them. Per germline, CDR1 DFQATT and CDR2 SNEGSKA (reference sequence). The CDR3 is 11 amino acids. CDR3 sequence (DNA): TGCAGTGCGGGGGTTAATGAAAAACTGTTTTTT. This gives the protein CSAGVNEKLFF.

This clone showed up just a few times. The chain couples TRBV5-5 to TRBJ1-5; D remains ambiguous. V was clipped by 0 bases and J by 3 bases, with 7 bases between them. The CDR3 consists of 14 residues. Germline-derived CDR1 and CDR2 are SGHKS and YYEKEE (reference sequence). CDR3 protein: CASSLGQINQPQHF. The CDR3 nucleotides read TGTGCCAGCAGCTTGGGCCAGATCAATCAGCCCCAGCATTTT.

The chain employs TRBV20-1 and TRBJ1-3; D is unresolved. Germline V lookup: CDR1 DFQATT, CDR2 SNEGSKA (reference sequence). The CDR3 covers 11 residues. V was cut by 2 bases and J by 7 bases, with 6 bases left in between. The CDR3 loop reads CSARHGNTIYF. The CDR3 coding sequence is TGCAGTGCTAGACATGGGAACACCATATATTTT.

This sequence joins TRBV9 and TRBJ2-2; no clear D. The germline gives CDR1 SGDLS, CDR2 YYNGEE. V shed 0 bases and J shed 3 bases, with 3 bases lying between them. This CDR3 comprises 13 residues. CDR3 DNA: TGTGCCAGCAGCGTAGAATACACCGGGGAGCTGTTTTTT. Amino acid sequence: CASSVEYTGELFF.